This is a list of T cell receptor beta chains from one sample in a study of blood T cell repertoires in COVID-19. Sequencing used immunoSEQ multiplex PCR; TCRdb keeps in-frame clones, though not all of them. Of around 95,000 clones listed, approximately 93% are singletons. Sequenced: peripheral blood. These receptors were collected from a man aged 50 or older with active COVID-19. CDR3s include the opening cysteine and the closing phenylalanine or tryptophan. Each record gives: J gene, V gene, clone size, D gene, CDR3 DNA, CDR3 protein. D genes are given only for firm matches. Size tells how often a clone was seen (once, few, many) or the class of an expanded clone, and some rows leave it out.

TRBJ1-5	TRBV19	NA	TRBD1	TGTGCCAGTAGTTTGCGACAGGGAAATAGCAATCAGCCCCAGCATTTT	CASSLRQGNSNQPQHF
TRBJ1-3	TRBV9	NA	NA	TGTGCCAGCAGCGTAGCGGGTACAGGAATCAATGGAAACACCATATATTTT	CASSVAGTGINGNTIYF
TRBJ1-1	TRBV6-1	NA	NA	TGTGCCAGCAGTGAAGTCGCAGGCACTGAAGCTTTCTTT	CASSEVAGTEAFF
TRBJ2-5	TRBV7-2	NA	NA	TGTGCCAGCAGCTTTGCGGGAGAGACCCAGTACTTC	CASSFAGETQYF
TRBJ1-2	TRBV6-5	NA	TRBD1	TGTGCCAGCAGTTACTCGACGAGAGGGGGCAACTATGGCTACACCTTC	CASSYSTRGGNYGYTF
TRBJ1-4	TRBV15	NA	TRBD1	TGTGCCACCAGCAGAAACGGACAGGGGAATTATGAAAAACTGTTTTTT	CATSRNGQGNYEKLFF
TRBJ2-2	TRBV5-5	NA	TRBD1	TGTGCCAGCAGCAAGGGACAGGGGCTCACCGGGGAGCTGTTTTTT	CASSKGQGLTGELFF
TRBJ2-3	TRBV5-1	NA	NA	TGCGCCAGCAGCTCCCCTAGCACAGATACGCAGTATTTT	CASSSPSTDTQYF
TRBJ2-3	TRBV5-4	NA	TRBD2	TGTGCCAGCACCTGGACTAGCGATGGGGATACGCAGTATTTT	CASTWTSDGDTQYF
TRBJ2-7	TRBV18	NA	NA	TGTGCCAGCTCACCACCCGCCAGGGCCTCCTACGAGCAGTACTTC	CASSPPARASYEQYF
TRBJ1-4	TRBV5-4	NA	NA	TGTGCCAGCAGCTTGTCGAGCAATGAAAAACTGTTTTTT	CASSLSSNEKLFF
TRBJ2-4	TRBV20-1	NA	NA	TGCAGTGCTAGTCGGGTGTTAAGTATATTGGCCAAAAACATTCAGTACTTC	CSASRVLSILAKNIQYF
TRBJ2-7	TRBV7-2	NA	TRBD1	TGTGCCAGCAGCCAGGGGACAGGGGGTCTCTACGAGCAGTACTTC	CASSQGTGGLYEQYF
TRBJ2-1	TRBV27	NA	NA	TGTGCCAGCAGCTCCGGAGGCAGGCCAGGGGATGAGCAGTTCTTC	CASSSGGRPGDEQFF
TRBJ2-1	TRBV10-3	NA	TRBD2	TGTGCCATCCAGCCGACTAGCGGAACGTGGAATGAGCAGTTCTTC	CAIQPTSGTWNEQFF
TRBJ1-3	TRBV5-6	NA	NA	TGTGCCAGCAGCTTGCCTGGGCTGGGAGATGACACCATATATTTT	CASSLPGLGDDTIYF
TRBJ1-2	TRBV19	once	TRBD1	TGTGCCAGTAGGGACAGGGTCGACTATGGCTACACCTTC	CASRDRVDYGYTF
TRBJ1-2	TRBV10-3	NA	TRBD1	TGTGCCATCAGTGACCGCGACAGGGGTGACTATGGCTACACCTTC	CAISDRDRGDYGYTF
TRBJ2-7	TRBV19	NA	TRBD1	TGTGCCAGTAGTATAGGACAGGGGGCTGTCATCGACGAGCAGTACTTC	CASSIGQGAVIDEQYF
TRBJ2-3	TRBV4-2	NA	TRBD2	TGTGCCAGCAGACCCCTCGGGGGGGCCGTAGATACGCAGTATTTT	CASRPLGGAVDTQYF
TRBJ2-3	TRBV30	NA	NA	TGTGCCTGGTCGCGAGGAGAAGTGACAGATACGCAGTATTTT	CAWSRGEVTDTQYF
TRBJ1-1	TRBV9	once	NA	TGTGCCAGCAGTAGGGGATCCCCCCCCACTGAAGCTTTCTTT	CASSRGSPPTEAFF
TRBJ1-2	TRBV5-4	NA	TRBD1	TGTGCCAGCAGGCGGGACAGTTCTTATGGCTACACCTTC	CASRRDSSYGYTF
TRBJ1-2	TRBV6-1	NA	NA	TGTGCCAGCAGTGAACCGGGGGATCCGAACTATGGCTACACCTTC	CASSEPGDPNYGYTF
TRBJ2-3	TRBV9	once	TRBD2	TGTGCCAGCAGCCCCTGGACTAGCTTAGCGGCAGATACGCAGTATTTT	CASSPWTSLAADTQYF
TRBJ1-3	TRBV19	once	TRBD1	TGTGCCAGTAGTCGGGACAGGGGCCCGGCAACTGGAAACACCATATATTTT	CASSRDRGPATGNTIYF
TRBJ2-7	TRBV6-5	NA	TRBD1	TGTGCCAGCAGTTCGGACAGGGGGTACTCCTACGAGCAGTACTTC	CASSSDRGYSYEQYF
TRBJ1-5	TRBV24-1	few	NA	TGTGCCACCAGTGATTCCAGGGGAGTCGCTCAGCCCCAGCATTTT	CATSDSRGVAQPQHF
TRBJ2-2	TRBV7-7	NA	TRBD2	TGTGCCAGCAGCTCCGGGACTAGGGGGAGCGCCGGGGAGCTGTTTTTT	CASSSGTRGSAGELFF
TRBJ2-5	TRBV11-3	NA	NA	TGTGCCAGCAGCTTAGCGTACAGGTCGGAAGAGACCCAGTACTTC	CASSLAYRSEETQYF
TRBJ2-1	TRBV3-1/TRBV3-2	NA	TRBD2	TGTGCCAGCAGCCAAGATCATAAACGGGGGGGTGAGCAGTTCTTC	CASSQDHKRGGEQFF
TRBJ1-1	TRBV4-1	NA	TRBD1	TGCGCCAGCAGCCAAGATTGGGCGACAGGGAAGCCTGAAGCTTTCTTT	CASSQDWATGKPEAFF
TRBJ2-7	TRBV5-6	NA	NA	TGTGCCAGCAGCTTCCGCCTCGGGGGATTGAGCTCCTACGAGCAGTACTTC	CASSFRLGGLSSYEQYF
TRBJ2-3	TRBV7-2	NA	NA	TGTGCCAGCAGCCTCAGGGCCTCCAACACAGATACGCAGTATTTT	CASSLRASNTDTQYF
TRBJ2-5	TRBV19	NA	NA	TGTGCCAGTAGTATAGGTGGGCAGTTAGGGACCCAGTACTTC	CASSIGGQLGTQYF
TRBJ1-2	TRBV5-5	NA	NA	TGTGCCAGCAGCTACCGGGACACCCATTTAGCTAACTATGGCTACACCTTC	CASSYRDTHLANYGYTF
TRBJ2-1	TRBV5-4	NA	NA	TGTGCCAGCAGCTCCCTGAGCTCCTACAATGAGCAGTTCTTC	CASSSLSSYNEQFF
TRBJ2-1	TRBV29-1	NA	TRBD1	TGCAGCACCGGGACAGGTAGCTCCTACAATGAGCAGTTCTTC	CSTGTGSSYNEQFF
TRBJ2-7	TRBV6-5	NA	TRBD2	TGTGCCAGCCAAGAACCGGGACTAGCTATTGTAGAGCAGTACTTC	CASQEPGLAIVEQYF
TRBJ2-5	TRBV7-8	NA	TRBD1	TGTGCCAGCAGCCTTGGCGCAAGACAGGGGCCAGACCTACAAGAGACCCAGTACTTC	CASSLGARQGPDLQETQYF
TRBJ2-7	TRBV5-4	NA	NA	TGTGCCAGCAGCTTCCAGGGCAGGAACTACGAGCAGTACTTC	CASSFQGRNYEQYF
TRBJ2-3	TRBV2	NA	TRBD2	TGTGCCAGCAAGTTCGAACCTAGCGGGGGATCCACAGATACGCAGTATTTT	CASKFEPSGGSTDTQYF
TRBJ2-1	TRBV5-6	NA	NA	TGTGCCAGCAGCTTGGGACAGGCCTACAATGAGCAGTTCTTC	CASSLGQAYNEQFF
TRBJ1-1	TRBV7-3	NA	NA	TGTGCCAGCAGCCTCGACAGGAACACTGAAGCTTTCTTT	CASSLDRNTEAFF
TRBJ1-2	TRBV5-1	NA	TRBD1	TGCGCCAGCAGCTCGGGACAGGGGGCTTATGGCTACACCTTC	CASSSGQGAYGYTF
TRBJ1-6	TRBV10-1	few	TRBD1	TGCGCCAGCACCGACCCCCTACAGGGGGCTGGTTCACCCCTCCACTTT	CASTDPLQGAGSPLHF
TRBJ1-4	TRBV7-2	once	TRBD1	TGTGCCAGCAGGGCTAGACGCGGGACAGGGCTAGAAAAACTGTTTTTT	CASRARRGTGLEKLFF